The entry below describes one T cell receptor beta chain. Its target is unknown. This is likely a read error, given that the CDR3 carries no conserved phenylalanine or tryptophan at its end. V shed 3 bases and J shed 4 bases, with 12 bases lying between them. The CDR3 length is 14 residues. Germline V gene sequence: CDR1 SEHNR, CDR2 FQNEAQ (reference sequence). TCRdb independently ran MiXCR on the reads; one entry per CDR3 protein. The repertoire has approximately 1,000,000 distinct CDR3 sequences, less than 35% of them found once; the top ten carry over 13%. This sample is part of a study of T cell repertoires in cytomegalovirus infection. Study-level results: What dominated the ex vivo response were HLA-C-restricted CMV-specific TCR beta clonotypes.

The specimen comprised cultured CD8+ T cells from PBMCs, sampled from culture after CMV antigen stimulation. This receptor was identified in a human donor in good health (CMV status not recorded). Some clones in this sample may be carry-over from other donors' samples. This chain uses TRBV7-9 with TRBJ1-2; no clear D gene. The CDR3 reads CASSFKGDGYGYTI. CDR3 DNA sequence: TGTGCCAGCAGCTTCAAGGGAGACGGCTATGGCTACACCATC.